What follows are 29 T cell receptor beta chains derived from one specimen sequenced in a study of blood T cells in healthy people across ages. For the second PCR, which ran for 7 to 11 cycles, a sample-barcoded 5' primer and a J-beta primer mix were used. TCRdb re-called the 5' RACE reads with MiXCR, one entry per CDR3 protein. The table lists 800,000 to 950,000 distinct CDR3 sequences, around 34% of them singletons. Sequenced material: blood. The receptors derive from a man in his late teens or twenties in good health.

This clonotype was counted ten times or more. The chain has TRBV10-3 and TRBJ2-3; D gene ambiguous. Germline V gene sequence: CDR1 ENHRY, CDR2 SYGVKD. The CDR3 has 12 residues. Trimming took off 5 bases at V and 2 bases at J, with 5 bases between the two ends. CDR3 nucleotide sequence: TGTGCCATCAGTTATAACACAGATACGCAGTATTTT. Translated: CAISYNTDTQYF.

The chain joins TRBV9 to TRBJ1-3; no reliable D call. Germline V gives CDR1 SGDLS, CDR2 YYNGEE. This CDR3 contains 14 residues. V was trimmed by 0 bases and J by 1 base, leaving 5 bases between them. The CDR3 sequence: CASSVVASGNTIYF. CDR3 in DNA: TGTGCCAGCAGCGTAGTAGCGTCTGGAAACACCATATATTTT.

Comment on this clonotype: Being one base from a much bigger clone, this may be a read error. The chain links TRBV9 to TRBJ2-1; TRBD2 matches at 10 bases. V dropped 4 bases and J dropped 11; count of bases not matched to a gene: 12. Per the germline V gene, CDR1 is SGDLS and CDR2 is YYNGEE. This CDR3 contains 15 residues. This CDR3 reads CASSPLAGASDKQFF. The CDR3 DNA reads TGTGCCAGCAGCCCGCTAGCGGGGGCCTCGGATAAGCAGTTCTTC.

In this sample, this clonotype turned up a few times. J is TRBJ1-4 and V is TRBV5-1; 8 bases agree with TRBD1. The CDR3 has 14 amino acids. Germline-derived CDR1 and CDR2 are SGHRS and YFSETQ. Trimming cost V 2 bases and J 8 bases; bases outside gene matches: 5. CDR3 coding DNA: TGCGCCAGCAGCTTCGGACAGGGTCCCGAAAAACTGTTTTTT. Amino acid sequence: CASSFGQGPEKLFF.

At least ten counts were recorded for this clonotype. The chain links TRBV7-2 to TRBJ2-3, with 9 bases matching TRBD2. Losses at the gene ends were 3 bases for V and 0 bases for J; bases not matched to a gene: 4. Germline CDR1 reads SGHTA; CDR2 reads FQGNSA. CDR3 length equals 16 residues. CDR3 coding DNA: TGTGCCAGCAGCTTCGGACTAGCGCCTAGCACAGATACGCAGTATTTT. This gives the protein CASSFGLAPSTDTQYF.

The chain recombines TRBV4-1 with TRBJ2-4; D may match TRBD1 or TRBD2 (6 bases each). This CDR3 spans 12 amino acids. V was cut by 2 bases and J by 8 bases, with 7 bases left in between. Germline V lookup: CDR1 MGHRA, CDR2 YSYEKL. For the CDR3, the DNA is TGCGCCAGCAGCCAAAGGGGGGACATTCAGTACTTC. Translation gives CASSQRGDIQYF.

This clonotype showed up many times. The J gene is TRBJ2-7, the V gene TRBV7-2, with TRBD1 matching over 8 bases. This CDR3 is built from 16 residues. Germline assignment: CDR1 SGHTA and CDR2 FQGNSA. V dropped 6 bases and J dropped 1; count of bases not matched to a gene: 11. The CDR3 region is CASSYSGGPESYEQYF. In DNA, the CDR3 is TGTGCCAGCAGTTATTCAGGGGGCCCAGAATCCTACGAGCAGTACTTC.

The chain carries TRBV29-1 and TRBJ1-1; D gene uncertain. Germline lookup yields CDR1 SQVTM and CDR2 ANQGSEA. This CDR3 comprises 17 residues. V lost 6 bases and J lost 4, with 27 bases in between. The CDR3 DNA follows: TGCAGCGTGAGAATTGTCCCGAGCCGGGAATCTACCACTGAAGCTTTCTTT. Its protein is CSVRIVPSRESTTEAFF.

The chain uses TRBV9 and TRBJ1-1, with no clear D. The CDR3 consists of 11 residues. Germline loops: CDR1 SGDLS, CDR2 YYNGEE. V was cut by 3 bases and J by 10 bases, with 10 bases left in between. In DNA, the CDR3 is TGTGCCAGCAGCGGGCGGGAAGGAGCTTTCTTT. This gives the protein CASSGREGAFF.

This clonotype was seen at least ten times. This chain uses TRBV20-1 with TRBJ2-1; D gene uncertain. Trimming left V 4 bases short and J 4 bases short, with 17 bases between. The CDR3 sequence is 15 residues long. From germline, CDR1 is DFQATT and CDR2 SNEGSKA (reference sequence). The DNA for the CDR3 is TGCAGTGCTACCTCTCGCGCGGAGCGATACAATGAGCAGTTCTTC. It is translated as CSATSRAERYNEQFF.

This clonotype was seen once. The chain joins TRBV5-5 to TRBJ2-1; D is uncertain. V gave up 0 bases and J gave up 13 bases, with 17 bases separating them. Germline V CDR1 and CDR2: SGHKS, YYEKEE (reference sequence). This CDR3 spans 14 amino acids. The CDR3 spells CASSLEPNQETQFF. The CDR3 DNA sequence: TGTGCCAGCAGCTTGGAGCCGAACCAAGAGACCCAGTTCTTC.

The chain uses TRBV15 and TRBJ2-2, with D hard to call. The V and J ends lost 5 bases and 3 bases respectively, with 13 bases between them. The CDR3 sequence is 15 residues long. Germline CDR1 is LNHNV and CDR2 is YYDKDF (reference sequence). The CDR3 is CATSGFRADTGELFF. CDR3 DNA: TGTGCCACCAGCGGATTCCGGGCCGACACCGGGGAGCTGTTTTTT.

V is TRBV4-3 and J is TRBJ2-2; D is perhaps TRBD1 (6 bases). The CDR3 runs 15 residues. Germline loops: CDR1 LGHNA, CDR2 YSLEER. Trimming took off 3 bases at V and 2 bases at J, with 10 bases between the two ends. The CDR3 DNA reads as TGCGCCAGCAGCCAGAGCAGGGGTAACACCGGGGAGCTGTTTTTT. Protein: CASSQSRGNTGELFF.

As concerns this clonotype: At one of its ends the junction is not consistent with the germline gene, which may arise from a read error. The rearrangement uses TRBV7-9 and TRBJ2-7, with unresolved D. CDR1 is SEHNR, CDR2 FQNEAQ, per germline (reference sequence). The CDR3 extends over 12 amino acids. DNA of the CDR3: TGTGCCGGCAGCGATCCGGCCTACGAGCAGTACTTC. This translates into CAGSDPAYEQYF. The full variable domain, rest sourced from reference TRBV7-9 and TRBJ2-7, is DTGVSQNPRHKITKRGQNVTFRCDPISEHNRLYWYRQTLGQGPEFLTYFQNEAQLEKSRLLSDRFSAERPKGSFSTLEIQRTEQGDSAMYLCAGSDPAYEQYFGPGTRLTVT.

The V call is TRBV27, the J call TRBJ2-7; D unresolved. V lost 3 bases, J lost 6 bases, and 15 bases lay in between. CDR1 is MNHEY and CDR2 is SMNVEV in the germline V gene (reference sequence). This CDR3 spans 14 amino acids. The CDR3 region has the DNA TGTGCCAGCAGTTTCTCCGCGTCCAACGGCGAGCAGTACTTC. It specifies CASSFSASNGEQYF.

In this sample, this clonotype turned up a few times. This chain connects TRBV20-1 to TRBJ2-3; no definite D call. Trimming removed 0 bases from V and 7 bases from J, with 26 bases in between. The CDR3 has 18 amino acids. Germline V gives CDR1 DFQATT, CDR2 SNEGSKA (reference sequence). As DNA, the CDR3 is TGCAGTGCTAGAGATTGGTTACAGACCAATGACATTCTAAATACGCAGTATTTT. This codes for CSARDWLQTNDILNTQYF.

This chain connects TRBV2 to TRBJ1-1; D gene unclear. The germline V gene has CDR1 SNHLY and CDR2 FYNNEI. This CDR3 is built from 12 residues. Trimming took 6 bases from V and 9 from J, leaving 14 bases between them. CDR3 sequence reads: CASSRDDGQAFF. DNA for the CDR3: TGTGCCAGCAGCCGCGATGATGGACAAGCTTTCTTT.

The V gene is TRBV19, the J gene TRBJ1-5, with D uncertain. This CDR3 comprises 15 residues. With 3 bases removed from V and 6 bases from J, the gap between germline ends came to 15 bases. Germline V CDR1 and CDR2: LNHDA, SQIVND (reference sequence). CDR3 amino acids: CASSILGSISQPQHF. For the CDR3, the DNA is TGTGCCAGTAGTATTTTGGGCAGTATAAGTCAGCCCCAGCATTTT.

This clonotype was seen more than once but under ten times. This chain connects TRBV7-9 to TRBJ2-1; D call uncertain. Per the germline V gene, CDR1 is SEHNR and CDR2 is FQNEAQ (reference sequence). Trimming removed 5 bases at V and 1 base at J, with 12 bases between. The CDR3 contains 15 residues. CDR3: CASSPSRVSYNEQFF. In nucleotides, the CDR3 is TGTGCCAGCAGCCCCAGTAGGGTGTCCTACAATGAGCAGTTCTTC.

J is TRBJ2-2 and V is TRBV12-3 or TRBV12-4, with 10 bases that match TRBD2. The CDR3 is 15 residues long. V shed 6 bases, J shed 1 base, and the junction held 2 bases outside the gene matches. Written as DNA, the CDR3 is TGTGCCAGCAGGAGACTAGCGGGGAACACCGGGGAGCTGTTTTTT. Translated, it gives CASRRLAGNTGELFF.

The V call is TRBV5-6, the J call TRBJ2-1; 8 bases line up with TRBD2. CDR3 length: 16 residues. J gave up 0 bases and V 4 bases, and 6 bases lay outside the gene matches. Germline CDR1 and CDR2: SGHDT and YYEEEE. CDR3 bases: TGTGCCAGCAGCCCTCGGGGGGGGCACTCCTACAATGAGCAGTTCTTC. Translating gives CASSPRGGHSYNEQFF.

In regard to this clonotype: Mismatch with germline at one junction end may stem from a read error. J is TRBJ1-4 and V is TRBV7-9; TRBD1 might be the D (6 bases). This CDR3 comprises 13 residues. Germline loops: CDR1 SEHNR, CDR2 FQNEAQ (reference sequence). CDR3 coding DNA: TGTGCCTGCAGCTCGAGGGGGAGCGAAAAACTGTTTTTT. Translation gives CACSSRGSEKLFF. Looking up the rest from reference TRBV7-9 and TRBJ1-4 gives the full variable domain: DTGVSQNPRHKITKRGQNVTFRCDPISEHNRLYWYRQTLGQGPEFLTYFQNEAQLEKSRLLSDRFSAERPKGSFSTLEIQRTEQGDSAMYLCACSSRGSEKLFFGSGTQLSVL.

The rearrangement uses TRBV20-1 and TRBJ2-7; D uncertain. This CDR3 is built from 12 residues. Germline V CDR1 and CDR2: DFQATT, SNEGSKA (reference sequence). V dropped 3 bases and J dropped 4 bases, with 10 bases sitting between them. CDR3 bases: TGCAGTGCTAGGTGGGAAGGGTACGAGCAGTACTTC. It specifies CSARWEGYEQYF.

This clonotype was counted many times. J is TRBJ2-3 and V is TRBV7-2; D ambiguous. Germline assignment: CDR1 SGHTA and CDR2 FQGNSA. Trimming left V 5 bases short and J 1 base short, with 10 bases between. The CDR3 loop spans 14 amino acids. This CDR3 reads CASSPGPGTDTQYF. The CDR3 DNA is TGTGCCAGCAGCCCCGGACCCGGCACAGATACGCAGTATTTT.

Turning to this clonotype: One end of the junction is discordant with germline, which a read error may explain. The chain couples TRBV20-1 to TRBJ2-3; 10 bases map to TRBD1. CDR1 is DFQATT and CDR2 is SNEGSKA in the germline V gene (reference sequence). This CDR3 is built from 14 residues. The CDR3 nucleotides read TGCAGTGCAACCGGGACAGGGGCCTCAGATGCGCAGTATTTT. Translating gives CSATGTGASDAQYF.

The chain is built from TRBV6-2 or TRBV6-3 and TRBJ2-7; the match to TRBD2 covers 7 bases. CDR3 size: 15 residues. Germline assignment: CDR1 MNHEY and CDR2 SVGEGT. V lost 5 bases, J lost 7 bases, and 14 bases stayed unmatched. The CDR3 sequence: CASSHPGLRPNEQYF. The DNA for the CDR3 is TGTGCCAGCAGTCACCCGGGACTACGTCCCAATGAGCAGTACTTC.

The chain carries TRBV7-2 and TRBJ2-3; a possible D gene is TRBD2 (7 bases). Germline CDR1 is SGHTA and CDR2 is FQGNSA. The CDR3 has 14 amino acids. The V end was cut by 5 bases, the J end by 7 bases, with 16 bases between. CDR3 amino acids: CTSSPTGGVYTQYF. CDR3 nucleotide sequence: TGTACCAGCAGCCCAACGGGGGGCGTTTATACGCAGTATTTT.

This clonotype appeared once. This may be a read error: a much more frequent sequence differs by one nucleotide. V is TRBV2 and J is TRBJ2-7, with 7 bases matching TRBD1. This CDR3 region has 14 residues. From germline, CDR1 is SNHLY and CDR2 FYNNEI. The ends lost 4 bases at V and 2 bases at J; junction bases unmatched: 5. CDR3: CASSVDRAAYEQYF. Written as DNA, the CDR3 is TGTGCCAGCAGTGTAGACAGGGCAGCCTACGAGCAGTACTTC.

The chain employs TRBV2 and TRBJ2-3; 7 positions agree with TRBD1. The trim removed 7 bases at V and 6 bases at J, leaving 7 bases unmatched. There are 13 residues in the CDR3. Germline V gene lookup returns CDR1 SNHLY and CDR2 FYNNEI. This chain's CDR3 is CASIPGGADTQYF. For the CDR3, the DNA is TGTGCCAGCATACCAGGGGGTGCGGATACGCAGTATTTT.